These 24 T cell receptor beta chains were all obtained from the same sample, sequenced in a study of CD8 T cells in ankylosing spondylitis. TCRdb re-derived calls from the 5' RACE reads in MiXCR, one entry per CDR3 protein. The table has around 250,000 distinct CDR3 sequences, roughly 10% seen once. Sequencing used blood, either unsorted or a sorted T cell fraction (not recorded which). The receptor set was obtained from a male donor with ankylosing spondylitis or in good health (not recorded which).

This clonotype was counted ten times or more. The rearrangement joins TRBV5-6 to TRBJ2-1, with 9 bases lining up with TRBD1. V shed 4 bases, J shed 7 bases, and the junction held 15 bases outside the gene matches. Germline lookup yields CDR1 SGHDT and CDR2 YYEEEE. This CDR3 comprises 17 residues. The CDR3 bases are TGTGCCAGCAGCCCTACCGTGGACAGGGGATATCGTAATGAGCAGTTCTTC. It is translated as CASSPTVDRGYRNEQFF.

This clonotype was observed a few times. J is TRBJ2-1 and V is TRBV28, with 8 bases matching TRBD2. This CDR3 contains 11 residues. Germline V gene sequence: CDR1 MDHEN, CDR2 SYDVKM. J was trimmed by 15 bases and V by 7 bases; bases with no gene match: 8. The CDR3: CASTSGRVRFF. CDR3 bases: TGTGCCAGCACCTCCGGGAGGGTAAGGTTCTTC.

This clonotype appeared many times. For the CDR3, the DNA is TGCAGTAGCCGAAGGGGGGCGGGGGGAGTCTTTCTGCAGTTCTTC. Its protein is CSSRRGAGGVFLQFF. The rearrangement links TRBV20-1 to TRBJ2-1; 8 positions agree with TRBD2. Germline CDR1 DFQATT, CDR2 SNEGSKA (reference sequence). The J segment lost 12 bases and the V segment lost 8 bases, leaving 21 bases of the junction unmatched. This CDR3 spans 15 amino acids.

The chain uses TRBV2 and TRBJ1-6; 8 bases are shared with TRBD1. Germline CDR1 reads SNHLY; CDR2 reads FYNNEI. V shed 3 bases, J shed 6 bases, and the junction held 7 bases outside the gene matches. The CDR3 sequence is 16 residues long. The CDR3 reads CASSDIGQGLNSPLHF. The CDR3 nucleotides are TGTGCCAGCAGTGACATTGGACAGGGTCTTAATTCACCCCTCCACTTT.

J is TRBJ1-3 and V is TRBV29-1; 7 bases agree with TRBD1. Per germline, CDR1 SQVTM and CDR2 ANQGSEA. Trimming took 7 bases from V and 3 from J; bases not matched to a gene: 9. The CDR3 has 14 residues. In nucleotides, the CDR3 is TGCAGCGCTGCGACAGGGTCGGTTGGAAACACCATATATTTT. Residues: CSAATGSVGNTIYF.

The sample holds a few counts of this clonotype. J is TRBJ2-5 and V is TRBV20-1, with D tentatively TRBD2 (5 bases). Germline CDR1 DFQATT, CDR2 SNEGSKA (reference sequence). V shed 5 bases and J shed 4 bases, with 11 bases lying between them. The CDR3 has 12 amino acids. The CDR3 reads CSAPDFGETQYF. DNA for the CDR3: TGCAGTGCTCCGGACTTCGGAGAGACCCAGTACTTC.

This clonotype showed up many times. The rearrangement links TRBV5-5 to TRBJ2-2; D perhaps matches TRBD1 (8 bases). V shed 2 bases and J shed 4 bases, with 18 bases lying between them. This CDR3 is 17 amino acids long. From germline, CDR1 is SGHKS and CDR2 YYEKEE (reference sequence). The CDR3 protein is CASSFGSGTGSTGELFF. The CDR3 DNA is TGTGCCAGCAGCTTCGGGAGCGGGACAGGTTCCACCGGGGAGCTGTTTTTT.

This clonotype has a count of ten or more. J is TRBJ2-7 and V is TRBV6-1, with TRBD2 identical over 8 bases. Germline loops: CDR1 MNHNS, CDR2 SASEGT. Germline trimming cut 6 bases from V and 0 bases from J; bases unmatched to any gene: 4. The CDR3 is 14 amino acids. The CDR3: CASRRSGSSYEQYF. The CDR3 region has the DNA TGTGCCAGCAGACGGAGCGGGAGCTCCTACGAGCAGTACTTC.

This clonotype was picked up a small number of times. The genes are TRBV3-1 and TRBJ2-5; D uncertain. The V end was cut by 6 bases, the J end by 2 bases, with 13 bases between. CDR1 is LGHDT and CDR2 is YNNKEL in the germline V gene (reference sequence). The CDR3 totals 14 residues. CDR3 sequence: CASRPDVLQETQYF. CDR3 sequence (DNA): TGTGCCAGCAGACCCGACGTTCTTCAAGAGACCCAGTACTTC.

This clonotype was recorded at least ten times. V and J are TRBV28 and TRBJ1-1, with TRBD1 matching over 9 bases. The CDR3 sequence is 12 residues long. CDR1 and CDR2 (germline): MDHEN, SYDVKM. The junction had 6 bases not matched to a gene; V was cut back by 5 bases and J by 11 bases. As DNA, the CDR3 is TGTGCCAGCAGTCCACGGACAGGGGCGGCTTTCTTT. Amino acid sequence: CASSPRTGAAFF.

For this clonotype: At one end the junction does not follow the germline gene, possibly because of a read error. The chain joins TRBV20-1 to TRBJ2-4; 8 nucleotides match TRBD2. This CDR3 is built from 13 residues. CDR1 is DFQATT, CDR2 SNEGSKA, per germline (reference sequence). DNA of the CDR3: TGCTGTGCTGTGGGTCAGTCGGGGGGGATTCAGTACTTC. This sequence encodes CCAVGQSGGIQYF.

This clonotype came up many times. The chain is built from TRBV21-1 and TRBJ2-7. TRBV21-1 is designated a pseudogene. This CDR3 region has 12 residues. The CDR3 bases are TGTGCCAGCAGCAAAGCATTGGTCGAGCAGTACTTC. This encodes CASSKALVEQYF.

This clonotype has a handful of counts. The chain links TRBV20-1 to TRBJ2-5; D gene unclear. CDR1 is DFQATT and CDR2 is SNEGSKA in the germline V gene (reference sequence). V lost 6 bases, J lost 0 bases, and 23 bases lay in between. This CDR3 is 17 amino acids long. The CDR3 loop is CSAPPFRANKYQETQYF. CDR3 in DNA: TGCAGTGCCCCACCCTTCCGAGCCAACAAGTACCAAGAGACCCAGTACTTC.

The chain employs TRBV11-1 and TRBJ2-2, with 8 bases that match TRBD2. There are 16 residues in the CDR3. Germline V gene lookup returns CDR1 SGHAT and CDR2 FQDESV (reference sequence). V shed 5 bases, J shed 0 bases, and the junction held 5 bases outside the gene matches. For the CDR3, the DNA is TGTGCCAGCAGCCTCCTTAGCGGGGCGAACACCGGGGAGCTGTTTTTT. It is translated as CASSLLSGANTGELFF.

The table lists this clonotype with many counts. CDR3 protein: CASSLVSGGADTQYF. CDR3 DNA: TGCGCCAGCAGCTTGGTTAGCGGGGGGGCAGATACGCAGTATTTT. The V and J genes are TRBV5-1 and TRBJ2-3; 11 bases line up with TRBD2. Germline-derived CDR1 and CDR2 are SGHRS and YFSETQ. V shed 0 bases and J 4 bases; nucleotides not matched to a gene: 1. The CDR3 loop spans 15 amino acids.

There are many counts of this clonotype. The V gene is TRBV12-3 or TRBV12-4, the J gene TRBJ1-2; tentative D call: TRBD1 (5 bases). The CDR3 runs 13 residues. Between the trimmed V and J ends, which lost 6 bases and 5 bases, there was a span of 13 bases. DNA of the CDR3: TGTGCCAGCAGGCCATCAGGGTATTATGGCTACACCTTC. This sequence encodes CASRPSGYYGYTF.

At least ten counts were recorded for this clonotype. This chain's CDR3 is CASSTPGSEQFF. CDR3 nucleotides: TGTGCCAGCAGTACTCCGGGGAGTGAGCAGTTCTTC. The chain joins TRBV12-3 or TRBV12-4 to TRBJ2-1; D may be TRBD2 (5 bases). The CDR3 is 12 residues long. V lost 5 bases and J 9 bases, leaving 11 bases between the germline ends.

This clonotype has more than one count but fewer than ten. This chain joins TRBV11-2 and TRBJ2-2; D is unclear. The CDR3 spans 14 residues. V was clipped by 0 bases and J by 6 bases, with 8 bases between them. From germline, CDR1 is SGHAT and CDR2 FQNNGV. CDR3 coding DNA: TGTGCCAGCAGCTTAGATTGGGGTTCCGGGGAGCTGTTTTTT. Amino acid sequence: CASSLDWGSGELFF.

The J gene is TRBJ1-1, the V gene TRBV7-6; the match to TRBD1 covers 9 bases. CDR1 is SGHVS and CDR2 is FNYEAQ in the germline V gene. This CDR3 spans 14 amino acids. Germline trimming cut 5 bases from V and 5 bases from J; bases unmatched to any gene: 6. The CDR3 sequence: CASSGGTGRTEAFF. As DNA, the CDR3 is TGTGCCAGCAGCGGCGGGACAGGGAGGACTGAAGCTTTCTTT.

This CDR3 reads CASSQEEGSTDTQYF. The CDR3 region has the DNA TGTGCCAGCAGCCAAGAAGAGGGGAGCACAGATACGCAGTATTTT. The J gene is TRBJ2-3, the V gene TRBV3-1; either TRBD1 or TRBD2 may fit D (5 bases each). The CDR3 has 15 amino acids. Trimming cost V 0 bases and J 0 bases, with 7 bases left between them. Germline V gene lookup returns CDR1 LGHDT and CDR2 YNNKEL (reference sequence).

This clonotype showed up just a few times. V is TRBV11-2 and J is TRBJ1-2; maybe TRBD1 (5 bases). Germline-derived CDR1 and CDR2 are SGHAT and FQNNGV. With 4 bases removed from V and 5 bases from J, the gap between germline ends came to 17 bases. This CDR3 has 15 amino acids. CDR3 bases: TGTGCCAGCAGCTCACCAGGGTCTTCTCGTTATGGCTACACCTTC. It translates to CASSSPGSSRYGYTF.

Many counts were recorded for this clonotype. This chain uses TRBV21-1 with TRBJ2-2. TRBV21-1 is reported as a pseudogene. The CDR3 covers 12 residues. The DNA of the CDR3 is TGTGCCAGCCAGTGTAACACCGGGGAGCTGTTTTTT. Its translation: CASQCNTGELFF.

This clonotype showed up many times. CDR3 DNA sequence: TGCAGCGCGTGCACTCGACAGGGGGCAGATACGCAGTATTTT. Encoded protein: CSACTRQGADTQYF. This sequence joins TRBV29-1 and TRBJ2-3; 9 bases fit TRBD1. The CDR3 has 14 residues. The V segment lost 7 bases and the J segment 4 bases; nucleotides outside the gene matches: 9. Germline V gene data show CDR1 as SQVTM and CDR2 as ANQGSEA.

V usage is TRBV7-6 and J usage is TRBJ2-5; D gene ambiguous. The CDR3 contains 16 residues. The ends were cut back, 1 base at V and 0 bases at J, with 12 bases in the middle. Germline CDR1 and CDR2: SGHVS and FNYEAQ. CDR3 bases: TGTGCCAGCAGCTTAGTAGTACGCGTGGACCAAGAGACCCAGTACTTC. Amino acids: CASSLVVRVDQETQYF.